This record concerns one T cell receptor (beta chain) sequence. Trimming took off 11 bases at V and 4 bases at J, with 14 bases between the two ends. The CDR3 is 13 residues long. Per germline, CDR1 MNHNS and CDR2 SASEGT. This sample was included in a study of T cell repertoires in cytomegalovirus infection. Study-wide background: CMV infection plus the matching HLA type was flagged by public TCR beta signatures.

TCRdb called the reads again in MiXCR, with one record for every CDR3 protein. Of 250,000 to 300,000 distinct CDR3 sequences listed, 20% to 30% are singletons. The chain recombines TRBV6-1 with TRBJ2-2; D remains unclear. Material: PBMCs. This receptor was identified in a human donor in good health (CMV status not recorded). Some clones in this sample may be carry-over from other donors' samples. CDR3 sequence (DNA): TGTGCCCGCCGTGAGGCCAGCACCGGGGAGCTGTTTTTT. Its protein product is CARREASTGELFF.